The entry below gives a single T cell receptor (beta chain) sequence along with its context. The germline CDR1 and CDR2 sequences are MNHEY and SMNVEV (reference sequence). Trimming stripped 2 bases from V and 5 bases from J, with 24 bases between. This CDR3 is built from 18 residues. Produced via immunoSEQ multiplex PCR; TCRdb's table is partial and in-frame only. The table lists roughly 250,000 clones, about nine tenths of them singletons. These data are taken from a study of blood T cell repertoires in COVID-19. Turning to the study itself: The United States, Italy and Spain provided the acute and convalescent COVID-19 samples.

This TCR derives from a woman between 18 and 29 years old who had recovered from COVID-19. Specimen: PBMCs or T cells enriched from blood (not recorded which). V usage is TRBV27 and J usage is TRBJ2-5; D is possibly TRBD2 (5 bases). This CDR3 reads CASSLRTRSGGPRETQYF. The CDR3 nucleotides are TGTGCCAGCAGTTTAAGGACCAGATCCGGCGGGCCTAGGGAGACCCAGTACTTC.